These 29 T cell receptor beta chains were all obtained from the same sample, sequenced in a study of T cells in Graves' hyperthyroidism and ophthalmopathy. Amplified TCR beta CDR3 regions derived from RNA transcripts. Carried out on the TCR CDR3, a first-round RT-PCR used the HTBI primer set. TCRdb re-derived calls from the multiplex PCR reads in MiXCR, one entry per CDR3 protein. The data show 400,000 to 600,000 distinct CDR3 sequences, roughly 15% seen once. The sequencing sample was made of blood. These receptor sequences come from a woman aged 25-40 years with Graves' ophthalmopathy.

The DNA of the CDR3 is TGCAGTGCTCCCCGGTTCACCCCCTGGGACGCGCCCGGTGTCAGCACAGATACGCAGTATTTT. Amino acids: CSAPRFTPWDAPGVSTDTQYF. The chain combines TRBV20-1 with TRBJ2-3, with D perhaps matching TRBD1 or TRBD2 (5 bases each). The CDR3 covers 21 residues. Trimming took off 5 bases at V and 0 bases at J, with 33 bases between the two ends. Germline CDR1 is DFQATT and CDR2 is SNEGSKA (reference sequence).

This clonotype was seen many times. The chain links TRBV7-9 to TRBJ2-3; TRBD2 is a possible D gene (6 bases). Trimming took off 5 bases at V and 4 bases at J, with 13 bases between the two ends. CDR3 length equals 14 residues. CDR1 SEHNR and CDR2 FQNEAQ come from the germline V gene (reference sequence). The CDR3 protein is CASSPRRDADTQYF. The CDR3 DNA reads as TGTGCCAGCAGCCCCCGGAGGGATGCAGATACGCAGTATTTT.

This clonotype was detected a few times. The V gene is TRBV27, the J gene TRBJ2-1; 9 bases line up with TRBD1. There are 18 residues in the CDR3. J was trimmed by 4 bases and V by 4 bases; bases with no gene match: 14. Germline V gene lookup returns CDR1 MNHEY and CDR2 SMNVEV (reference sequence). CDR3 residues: CASSSSDRGQTSYNEQFF. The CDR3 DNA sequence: TGTGCCAGCAGTTCCTCGGACAGGGGACAGACTTCTTACAATGAGCAGTTCTTC.

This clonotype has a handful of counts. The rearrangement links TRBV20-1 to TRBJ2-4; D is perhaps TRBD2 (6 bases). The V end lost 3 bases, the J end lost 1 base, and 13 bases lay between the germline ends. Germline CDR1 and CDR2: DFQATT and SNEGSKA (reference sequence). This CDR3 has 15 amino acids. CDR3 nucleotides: TGCAGTGCTAGTCAGACGGCGGGGGCCAAAAACATTCAGTACTTC. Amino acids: CSASQTAGAKNIQYF.

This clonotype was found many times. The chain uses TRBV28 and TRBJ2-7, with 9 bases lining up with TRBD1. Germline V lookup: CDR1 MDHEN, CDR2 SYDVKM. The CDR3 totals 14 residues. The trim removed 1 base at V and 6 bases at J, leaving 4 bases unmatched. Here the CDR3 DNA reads TGTGCCAGCAGTTTATATAGGACAGGGGTCGAGCAGTACTTC. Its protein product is CASSLYRTGVEQYF. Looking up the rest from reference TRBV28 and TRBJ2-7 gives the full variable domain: DVKVTQSSRYLVKRTGEKVFLECVQDMDHENMFWYRQDPGLGLRLIYFSYDVKMKEKGDIPEGYSVSREKKERFSLILESASTNQTSMYLCASSLYRTGVEQYFGPGTRLTVT.

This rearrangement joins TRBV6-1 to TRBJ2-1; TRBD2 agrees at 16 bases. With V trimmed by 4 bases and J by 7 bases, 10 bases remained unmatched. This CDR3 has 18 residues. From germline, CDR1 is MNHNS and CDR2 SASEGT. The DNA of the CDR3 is TGTGCCAGCAGTGTAGTCGTCGGGACTAGCGGGAGGGAAAATGAGCAGTTCTTC. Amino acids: CASSVVVGTSGRENEQFF.

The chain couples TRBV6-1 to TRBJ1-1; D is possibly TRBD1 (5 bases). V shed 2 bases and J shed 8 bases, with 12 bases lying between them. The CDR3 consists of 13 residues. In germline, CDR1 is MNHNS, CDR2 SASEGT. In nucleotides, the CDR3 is TGTGCCAGCAGTGAACAGGGTAATATGGAAGCTTTCTTT. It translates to CASSEQGNMEAFF.

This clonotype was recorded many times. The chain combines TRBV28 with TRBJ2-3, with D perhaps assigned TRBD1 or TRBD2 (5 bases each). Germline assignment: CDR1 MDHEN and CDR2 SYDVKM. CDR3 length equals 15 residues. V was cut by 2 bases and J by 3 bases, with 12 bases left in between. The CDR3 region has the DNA TGTGCCAGCAGTTTACTCCTGGGGGAGACAGATACGCAGTATTTT. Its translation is CASSLLLGETDTQYF.

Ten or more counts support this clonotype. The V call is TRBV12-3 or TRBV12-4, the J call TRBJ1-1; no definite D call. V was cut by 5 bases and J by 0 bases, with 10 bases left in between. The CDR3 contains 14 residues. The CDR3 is CASSGEMMNTEAFF. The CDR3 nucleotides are TGTGCCAGCAGTGGGGAAATGATGAACACTGAAGCTTTCTTT.

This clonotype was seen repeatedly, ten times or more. The CDR3 bases are TGCAGTGCTAGAGGGGGACACGCTTCTCAAGAGACCCAGTACTTC. Encoded protein: CSARGGHASQETQYF. The gene calls are TRBV20-1 and TRBJ2-5; tentatively, D is TRBD1 (6 bases). CDR1 DFQATT and CDR2 SNEGSKA come from the germline V gene (reference sequence). V gave up 1 base and J gave up 2 bases, with 14 bases separating them. The CDR3 totals 15 residues.

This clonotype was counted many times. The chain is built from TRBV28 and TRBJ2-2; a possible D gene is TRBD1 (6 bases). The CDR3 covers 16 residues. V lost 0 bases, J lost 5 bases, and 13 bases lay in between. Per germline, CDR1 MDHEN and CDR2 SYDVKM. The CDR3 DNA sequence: TGTGCCAGCAGTTTATGGGCGTCAGGGGAGACCGGGGAGCTGTTTTTT. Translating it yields CASSLWASGETGELFF.

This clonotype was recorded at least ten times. The CDR3 loop is CASSSRTGSNEQFF. CDR3 DNA: TGTGCCAGCAGCAGCCGGACAGGGAGCAATGAGCAGTTCTTC. This chain links TRBV7-8 with TRBJ2-1; 8 nucleotides match TRBD1. After removal of 5 bases from V and 6 bases from J, the junction contained 6 bases not matched to a gene. The CDR3 length is 14 residues. Germline V gene sequence: CDR1 SGHVS, CDR2 FQNEAQ.

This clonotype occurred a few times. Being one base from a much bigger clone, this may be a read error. The CDR3 coding sequence is TGCAGTTTAACACAGGGGGCAGACAATGAGCAGTACTTC. Translating gives CSLTQGADNEQYF. V gene TRBV20-1 combines with J gene TRBJ2-1; 9 bases are shared with TRBD1. The end of the DNA aligns better with TRBJ2-7, so the J call may be wrong. The CDR3 has 13 residues. CDR1 DFQATT and CDR2 SNEGSKA come from the germline V gene (reference sequence).

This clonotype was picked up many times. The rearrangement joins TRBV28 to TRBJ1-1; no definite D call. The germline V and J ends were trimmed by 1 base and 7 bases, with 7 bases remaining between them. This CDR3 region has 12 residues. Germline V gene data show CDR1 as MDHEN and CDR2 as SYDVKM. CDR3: CASSLSLGEAFF. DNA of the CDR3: TGTGCCAGCAGTTTATCGCTAGGTGAAGCTTTCTTT.

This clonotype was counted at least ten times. CDR3 region: CASTSSGIGTDTQYF. The CDR3 DNA is TGTGCCAGCACCAGTAGCGGGATTGGGACAGATACGCAGTATTTT. J is TRBJ2-3 and V is TRBV11-2, with TRBD2 identical over 8 bases. Looked up from germline, CDR1 is SGHAT and CDR2 is FQNNGV. The J segment lost 3 bases and the V segment lost 7 bases, leaving 9 bases of the junction unmatched. The CDR3 is 15 amino acids.

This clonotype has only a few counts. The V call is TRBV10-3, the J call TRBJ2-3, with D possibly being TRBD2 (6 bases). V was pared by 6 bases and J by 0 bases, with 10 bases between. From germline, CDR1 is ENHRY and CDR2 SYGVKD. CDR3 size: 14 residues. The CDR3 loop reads CAIRDGTSTDTQYF. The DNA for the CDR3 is TGTGCCATCAGGGACGGGACTAGCACAGATACGCAGTATTTT.

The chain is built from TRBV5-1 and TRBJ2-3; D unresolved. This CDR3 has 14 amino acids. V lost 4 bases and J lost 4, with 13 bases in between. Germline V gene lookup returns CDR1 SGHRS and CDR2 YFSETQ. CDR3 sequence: CASSPLRAADTQYF. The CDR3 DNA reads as TGCGCCAGCAGCCCGTTACGGGCGGCAGATACGCAGTATTTT.

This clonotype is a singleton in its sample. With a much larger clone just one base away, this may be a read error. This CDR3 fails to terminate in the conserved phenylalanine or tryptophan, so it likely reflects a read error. This CDR3 is CASLLTDGSTEAFY. CDR3 DNA sequence: TGTGCCAGCCTCCTAACAGACGGGTCCACTGAAGCTTTCTAT. The chain combines TRBV6-1 with TRBJ1-1; D gene uncertain. V lost 8 bases and J lost 4, with 17 bases in between. Germline CDR1 is MNHNS and CDR2 is SASEGT. The CDR3 is made up of 14 amino acids.

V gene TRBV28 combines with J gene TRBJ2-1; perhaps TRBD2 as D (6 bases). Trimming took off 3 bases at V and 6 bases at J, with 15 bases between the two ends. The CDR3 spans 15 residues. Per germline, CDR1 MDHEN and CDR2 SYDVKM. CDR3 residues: CASSFDGSRFNEQFF. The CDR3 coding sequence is TGTGCCAGCAGTTTCGACGGGAGTCGCTTCAATGAGCAGTTCTTC.

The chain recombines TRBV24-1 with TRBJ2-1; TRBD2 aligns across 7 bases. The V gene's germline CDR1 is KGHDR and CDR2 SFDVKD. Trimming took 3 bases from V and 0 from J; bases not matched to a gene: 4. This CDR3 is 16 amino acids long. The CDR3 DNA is TGTGCCACCAGTGATCAGCGGGGCGCCTCCTACAATGAGCAGTTCTTC. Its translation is CATSDQRGASYNEQFF.

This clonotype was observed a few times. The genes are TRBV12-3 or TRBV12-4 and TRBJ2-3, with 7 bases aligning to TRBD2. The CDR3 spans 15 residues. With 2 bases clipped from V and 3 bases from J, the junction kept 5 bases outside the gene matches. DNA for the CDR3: TGTGCCAGCAGTTTAAGCGGGAAAAAAACAGATACGCAGTATTTT. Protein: CASSLSGKKTDTQYF.

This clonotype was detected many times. The DNA of the CDR3 is TGTGCCAGCAGTTTAATTGTGGGAAACACTGAAGCTTTCTTT. Encoded protein: CASSLIVGNTEAFF. This chain joins TRBV28 and TRBJ1-1, with D uncertain. CDR3 length: 14 amino acids. Trimming left V 2 bases short and J 2 bases short, with 9 bases between. CDR1 is MDHEN and CDR2 is SYDVKM in the germline V gene.

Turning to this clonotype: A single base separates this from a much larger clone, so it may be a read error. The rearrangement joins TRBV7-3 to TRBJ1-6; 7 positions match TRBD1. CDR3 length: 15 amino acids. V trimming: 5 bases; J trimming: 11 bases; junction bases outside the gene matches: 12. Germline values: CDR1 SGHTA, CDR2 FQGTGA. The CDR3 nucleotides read TGTGCCAGCAGCCGGCGACAGGGATTGGATCCACCCCTCCACTTT. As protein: CASSRRQGLDPPLHF.

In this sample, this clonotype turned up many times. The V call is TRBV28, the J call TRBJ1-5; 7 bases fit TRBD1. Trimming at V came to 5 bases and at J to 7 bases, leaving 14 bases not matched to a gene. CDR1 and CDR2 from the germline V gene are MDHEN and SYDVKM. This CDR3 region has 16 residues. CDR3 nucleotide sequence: TGTGCCAGCAGTCCGCAACAGGGACAGACGAGACAGCCCCAGCATTTT. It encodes CASSPQQGQTRQPQHF.

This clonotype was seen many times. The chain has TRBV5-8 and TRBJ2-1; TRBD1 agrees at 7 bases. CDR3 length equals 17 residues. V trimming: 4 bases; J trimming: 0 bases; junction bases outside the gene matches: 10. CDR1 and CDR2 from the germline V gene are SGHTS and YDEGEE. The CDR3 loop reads CASSPITGASSYNEQFF. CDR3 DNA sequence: TGTGCCAGCAGCCCTATAACAGGGGCGAGCTCCTACAATGAGCAGTTCTTC.

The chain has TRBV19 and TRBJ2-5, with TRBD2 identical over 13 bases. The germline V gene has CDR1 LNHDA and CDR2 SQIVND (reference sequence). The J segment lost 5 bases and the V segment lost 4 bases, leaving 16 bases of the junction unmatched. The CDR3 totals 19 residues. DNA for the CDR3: TGTGCCAGTAGTAGTCCTCGTATTATCGGACTAGCGGGAGACGAGACCCAGTACTTC. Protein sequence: CASSSPRIIGLAGDETQYF.

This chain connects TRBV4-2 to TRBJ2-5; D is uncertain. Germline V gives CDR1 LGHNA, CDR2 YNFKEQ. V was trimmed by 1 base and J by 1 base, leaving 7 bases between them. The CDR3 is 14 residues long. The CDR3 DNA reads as TGTGCCAGCAGCCAAGCAAACGGCCAAGAGACCCAGTACTTC. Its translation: CASSQANGQETQYF.

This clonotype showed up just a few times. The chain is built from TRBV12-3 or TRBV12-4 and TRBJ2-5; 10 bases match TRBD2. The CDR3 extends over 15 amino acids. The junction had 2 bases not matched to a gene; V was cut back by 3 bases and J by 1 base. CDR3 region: CASSFSGRSQETQYF. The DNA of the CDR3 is TGTGCCAGCAGTTTTAGCGGGAGGAGCCAAGAGACCCAGTACTTC.

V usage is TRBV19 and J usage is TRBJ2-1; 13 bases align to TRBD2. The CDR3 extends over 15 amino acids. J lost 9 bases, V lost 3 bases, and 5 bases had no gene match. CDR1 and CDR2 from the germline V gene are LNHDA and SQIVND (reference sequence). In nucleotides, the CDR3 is TGTGCCAGTAGTATCACTAGCGGGAGGGCCTTTGAGCAGTTCTTC. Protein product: CASSITSGRAFEQFF. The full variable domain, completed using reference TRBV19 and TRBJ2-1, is DGGITQSPKYLFRKEGQNVTLSCEQNLNHDAMYWYRQDPGQGLRLIYYSQIVNDFQKGDIAEGYSVSREKKESFPLTVTSAQKNPTAFYLCASSITSGRAFEQFFGPGTRLTVL.